Shown below are 5 T cell receptor beta chains from a single sample sequenced in a study of cytomegalovirus exposure and HLA in healthy donors. PCR was performed using 60 Vbeta and 13 Jbeta primers. TCRdb's copy holds only in-frame clones and misses some; the assay was immunoSEQ multiplex PCR. Here the sample spans more than 150,000 clones, around 80% being singletons. Sequencing used PBMCs. The receptor source for this set is a woman younger than 45 in good health and CMV-seronegative.

V gene TRBV6-6 combines with J gene TRBJ2-1, with 9 bases lining up with TRBD2. This CDR3 is built from 15 residues. Germline assignment: CDR1 MNHNY and CDR2 SVGAGI (reference sequence). J lost 4 bases, V lost 5 bases, and 6 bases had no gene match. CDR3 loop: CASSDGLAFYNEQFF. Written as DNA, the CDR3 is TGTGCCAGCAGTGACGGACTAGCGTTTTACAATGAGCAGTTCTTC.

This clone was counted a few times. V usage is TRBV6-6 and J usage is TRBJ1-1; possible D gene TRBD1, 5 bases. This CDR3 region has 15 residues. Looked up from germline, CDR1 is MNHNY and CDR2 is SVGAGI (reference sequence). V was shortened by 5 bases and J by 1 base, with 14 bases between the two germline ends. The CDR3 DNA sequence: TGTGCCAGCAGTAGCCGGGGGTCCGGGAACACTGAAGCTTTCTTT. As protein: CASSSRGSGNTEAFF.

The rearrangement uses TRBV4-1 and TRBJ1-2; maybe TRBD1 (6 bases). V was cut by 2 bases and J by 8 bases, with 15 bases left in between. The CDR3 runs 14 residues. CDR1 MGHRA and CDR2 YSYEKL come from the germline V gene. The CDR3 loop reads CASSQQQGGGGYTF. CDR3 nucleotide sequence: TGCGCCAGCAGCCAACAACAGGGTGGTGGCGGCTACACCTTC.

The sample holds a few counts of this clone. V gene TRBV5-1 combines with J gene TRBJ2-7; TRBD2 aligns across 10 bases. This CDR3 region has 14 residues. Trimming removed 3 bases from V and 2 bases from J; junction bases left unmatched: 2. Germline CDR1 and CDR2: SGHRS and YFSETQ. CDR3 in amino acids: CASSYSGGAYEQYF. CDR3 DNA sequence: TGCGCCAGCAGCTACAGCGGGGGGGCCTACGAGCAGTACTTC.

The chain couples TRBV7-8 to TRBJ1-5; no reliable D call. Germline V gene lookup returns CDR1 SGHVS and CDR2 FQNEAQ. The CDR3 has 15 residues. V lost 6 bases, J lost 9 bases, and 21 bases lay in between. CDR3: CASREEAGPLGPQHF. CDR3 nucleotide sequence: TGTGCCAGCAGGGAGGAAGCCGGACCCCTTGGGCCCCAGCATTTT.